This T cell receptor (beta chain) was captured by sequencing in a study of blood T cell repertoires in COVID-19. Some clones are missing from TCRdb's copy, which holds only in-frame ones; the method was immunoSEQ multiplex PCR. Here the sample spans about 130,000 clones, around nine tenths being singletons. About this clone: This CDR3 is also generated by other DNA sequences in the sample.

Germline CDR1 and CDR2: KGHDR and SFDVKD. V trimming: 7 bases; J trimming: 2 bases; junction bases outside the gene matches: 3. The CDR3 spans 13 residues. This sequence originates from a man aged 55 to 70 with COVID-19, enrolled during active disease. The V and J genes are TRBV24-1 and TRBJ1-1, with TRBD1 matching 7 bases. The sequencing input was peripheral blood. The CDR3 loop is CATRQGRNTEAFF. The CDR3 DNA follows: TGTGCCACCAGACAGGGGAGAAACACTGAAGCTTTCTTT.